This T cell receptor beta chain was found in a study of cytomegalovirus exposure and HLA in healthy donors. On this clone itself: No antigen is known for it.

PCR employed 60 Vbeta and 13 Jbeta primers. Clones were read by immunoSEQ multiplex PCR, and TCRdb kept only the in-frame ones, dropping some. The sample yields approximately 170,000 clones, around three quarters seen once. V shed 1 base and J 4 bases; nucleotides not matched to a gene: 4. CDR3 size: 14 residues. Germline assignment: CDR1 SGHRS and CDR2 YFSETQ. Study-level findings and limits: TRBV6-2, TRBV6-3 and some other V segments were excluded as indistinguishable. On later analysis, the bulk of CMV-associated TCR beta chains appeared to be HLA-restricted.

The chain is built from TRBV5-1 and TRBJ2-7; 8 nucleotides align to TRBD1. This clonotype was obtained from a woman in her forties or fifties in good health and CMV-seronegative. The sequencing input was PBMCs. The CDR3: CASSLSGQVYEQYF. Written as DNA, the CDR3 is TGCGCCAGCAGCTTGTCGGGACAGGTTTACGAGCAGTACTTC.